Listed below are T cell receptor beta chains from one sample, sequenced in a study of blood T cell repertoires in COVID-19. Method: immunoSEQ multiplex PCR; TCRdb's copy keeps in-frame clones and lacks some. The sample yields about 230,000 clones, roughly 84% seen once. Sequenced input: peripheral blood. These receptors all come from a man aged 40-49 years with acute or convalescent COVID-19. CDR3s include the opening cysteine and the closing phenylalanine or tryptophan.

TRBV6-1,TRBJ2-2,CASSVGRGSKDTGELFF
TRBV12-3/TRBV12-4,TRBJ2-1,CASKIGNEQFF
TRBV28,TRBJ2-1,CASSPRPVFSYNEQFF
TRBV7-2,TRBJ2-5,CASSLGVQGSETQYF
TRBV19,TRBJ1-1,CASTRGQGWYTEAFF
TRBV30,TRBJ2-7,CAWSAGTGAGEQYF
TRBV7-8,TRBJ2-7,CASTPSESSYEQYF
TRBV18,TRBJ2-1,CASSPTGQGINEQFF
TRBV10-3,TRBJ2-3,CAISLTSGHTDTQYF
TRBV7-9,TRBJ1-6,CASSLVLSHSPLHF
TRBV11-2,TRBJ2-7,CASSLGNWTGNNEQYF
TRBV9,TRBJ2-2,CASSVTGGADTGELFF
TRBV4-2,TRBJ2-7,CASSQGGKSYEQYF
TRBV7-2,TRBJ2-5,CASSSLLAVGETQYF
TRBV11-2,TRBJ2-3,CASSHSTDTQYF
TRBV30,TRBJ2-7,CAYQAGLLRDEQYF
TRBV5-4,TRBJ1-4,CASSSGEKLFF
TRBV6-5,TRBJ1-1,CASIGRGAHEAFF